Reported below is one T cell receptor beta chain. Produced via immunoSEQ multiplex PCR; TCRdb's table is partial and in-frame only. In the table there are around 300,000 clones, about 93% of which are singletons. This CDR3 spans 15 amino acids. Trimming cost V 1 base and J 3 bases; bases outside gene matches: 1. The germline V gene has CDR1 SGHVS and CDR2 FNYEAQ. These data come from a study of blood T cell repertoires in COVID-19. As for the study in general: Samples taken during acute and convalescent COVID-19 were collected in the United States, Italy and Spain. PBMCs, B-cell-depleted T cells, or T cells were the source of the cDNA or gDNA that made up the material.

The chain links TRBV7-6 to TRBJ1-3, with 9 positions matching TRBD1. The TCR sequence derives from a woman in her twenties or thirties with COVID-19, enrolled during active disease. The sample consisted of peripheral blood. This CDR3 is CASSLGGQGGNTIYF. CDR3 nucleotides: TGTGCCAGCAGCTTAGGGGGACAGGGTGGAAACACCATATATTTT.